The 29 T cell receptor beta chains given below trace back to one sample, sequenced in a study of OX40 agonist ivuxolimab in advanced cancers. Libraries were built with the immunoSEQ multiplex PCR assay. Entries here come from immuneACCESS through TCRdb and include only in-frame sequences with V and J called. Some clones fail to appear in such tables; in the studies checked, an unresolved V gene covers under half of the shortfall, and the cause of the remainder is unknown. This sample gives approximately 22,000 clones in total; 84% of them show up just once. Together, the top ten hold roughly 25% of the sample. Sequences were derived from CD4+ or CD8+ T cells sorted from blood, sampled in a trial of the OX40 agonist ivuxolimab. All receptors come from an adult with an advanced solid tumor such as melanoma, head and neck, liver or kidney cancer.

The V and J genes are TRBV5-1 and TRBJ1-1; no reliable D call. With 6 bases removed from V and 0 bases from J, the gap between germline ends came to 12 bases. The CDR3 contains 14 residues. Per germline, CDR1 SGHRS and CDR2 YFSETQ. Written as DNA, the CDR3 is TGCGCCAGCAATCGGCAGAGCATGAACACTGAAGCTTTCTTT. It specifies CASNRQSMNTEAFF.

The chain recombines TRBV5-6 with TRBJ2-3; D is perhaps TRBD1 (6 bases). The CDR3 is 15 amino acids. The germline V gene has CDR1 SGHDT and CDR2 YYEEEE. V was pared by 4 bases and J by 2 bases, with 14 bases between. The CDR3 region has the DNA TGTGCCAGCAGCACGCGGACAGAGTACACAGATACGCAGTATTTT. Protein sequence: CASSTRTEYTDTQYF.

V is TRBV9 and J is TRBJ2-3; no definite D call. V lost 0 bases and J lost 4, with 9 bases in between. From germline, CDR1 is SGDLS and CDR2 YYNGEE. CDR3 length: 14 residues. The CDR3 sequence: CASSVDSPPDTQYF. For the CDR3, the DNA is TGTGCCAGCAGCGTAGACTCCCCCCCAGATACGCAGTATTTT. Variable domain in full (rest from reference TRBV9 and TRBJ2-3): DSGVTQTPKHLITATGQRVTLRCSPRSGDLSVYWYQQSLDQGLQFLIQYYNGEERAKGNILERFSAQQFPDLHSELNLSSLELGDSALYFCASSVDSPPDTQYFGPGTRLTVL.

The CDR3 nucleotides read TGTGCCAGCAGCTCGGAGGGGGTGCACTATGGCTACACCTTC. Translating gives CASSSEGVHYGYTF. The chain joins TRBV6-5 to TRBJ1-2; weak D call: TRBD1 (6 bases). V lost 6 bases and J lost 3, with 14 bases in between. The V gene's germline CDR1 is MNHEY and CDR2 SVGAGI. This CDR3 is built from 14 residues.

The gene calls are TRBV15 and TRBJ2-7, with D possibly matching TRBD1 (6 bases). The germline gives CDR1 LNHNV, CDR2 YYDKDF (reference sequence). The V gene lost 8 bases and the J gene lost 2 bases, with 16 bases spanning the gap. The CDR3 spans 14 residues. CDR3 loop: CATGIDRSTYEQYF. Here the CDR3 DNA reads TGTGCCACCGGCATCGACAGGTCCACCTACGAGCAGTACTTC.

In its sample, this clone was seen a few times. J is TRBJ1-5 and V is TRBV7-9, with 8 bases aligning to TRBD1. The CDR3 length is 14 residues. CDR1 SEHNR and CDR2 FQNEAQ come from the germline V gene (reference sequence). Unmatched junction bases numbered 6, after V lost 4 bases and J lost 7 bases. CDR3 in DNA: TGTGCCAGCAGCTCTGGGACAGGCAGGCAGCCCCAGCATTTT. As protein: CASSSGTGRQPQHF.

The chain uses TRBV9 and TRBJ2-1; D remains unclear. CDR1 is SGDLS, CDR2 YYNGEE, per germline. The CDR3 extends over 14 amino acids. The V end lost 0 bases, the J end lost 11 bases, and 15 bases lay between the germline ends. In DNA form, the CDR3 reads TGTGCCAGCAGCGTAGAGACCTCCAGCATCAAGCAGTTCTTC. Translated: CASSVETSSIKQFF.

V usage is TRBV10-3 and J usage is TRBJ2-1, with 12 bases lining up with TRBD2. The J segment lost 0 bases and the V segment lost 7 bases, leaving 4 bases of the junction unmatched. Per the germline V gene, CDR1 is ENHRY and CDR2 is SYGVKD. The CDR3 totals 16 residues. CDR3 DNA sequence: TGTGCCATCACTCCGACTAGCGGGAGCTCCTACAATGAGCAGTTCTTC. Translation gives CAITPTSGSSYNEQFF.

J is TRBJ2-5 and V is TRBV4-1; a possible D gene is TRBD2 (5 bases). From germline, CDR1 is MGHRA and CDR2 YSYEKL. Trimming removed 3 bases at V and 0 bases at J, with 14 bases between. The CDR3 totals 16 residues. The CDR3 DNA follows: TGCGCCAGCAGCCACCCGGGCGGGTCGTACCAAGAGACCCAGTACTTC. It specifies CASSHPGGSYQETQYF.

The chain uses TRBV7-3 and TRBJ2-5; 14 nucleotides align to TRBD2. The germline gives CDR1 SGHTA, CDR2 FQGTGA. The CDR3 extends over 15 amino acids. Trimming removed 5 bases from V and 4 bases from J; junction bases left unmatched: 3. CDR3 in amino acids: CASSRTSGRLETQYF. The CDR3 DNA is TGTGCCAGCAGCCGGACTAGCGGGAGGTTAGAGACCCAGTACTTC.

For the CDR3, the DNA is TGTGCCAGTAGTAGCGGGGCCTACTACGAGCAGTACTTC. Translated: CASSSGAYYEQYF. This chain uses TRBV19 with TRBJ2-7, with D possibly being TRBD2 (6 bases). The CDR3 is made up of 13 amino acids. The germline V gene encodes CDR1 LNHDA and CDR2 SQIVND (reference sequence). Trimming took off 4 bases at V and 3 bases at J, with 10 bases between the two ends.

This sequence joins TRBV7-9 and TRBJ2-3, with 8 bases matching TRBD1. Germline V lookup: CDR1 SEHNR, CDR2 FQNEAQ (reference sequence). Trimming cost V 5 bases and J 2 bases; bases outside gene matches: 9. CDR3 length: 16 residues. The CDR3 protein is CASSGKRTGITDTQYF. Written as DNA, the CDR3 is TGTGCCAGCAGCGGAAAGAGGACAGGGATCACAGATACGCAGTATTTT. Full variable domain (rest looked up from reference TRBV7-9 and TRBJ2-3): DTGVSQNPRHKITKRGQNVTFRCDPISEHNRLYWYRQTLGQGPEFLTYFQNEAQLEKSRLLSDRFSAERPKGSFSTLEIQRTEQGDSAMYLCASSGKRTGITDTQYFGPGTRLTVL.

The chain couples TRBV7-9 to TRBJ1-1, with D tentatively TRBD1 (5 bases). Germline V lookup: CDR1 SEHNR, CDR2 FQNEAQ (reference sequence). The CDR3 has 14 residues. The germline V and J ends were trimmed by 4 bases and 7 bases, with 16 bases remaining between them. The CDR3 DNA follows: TGTGCCAGCAGCTCCGACCCACAGGAGGATGAAGCTTTCTTT. Protein sequence: CASSSDPQEDEAFF.

The V call is TRBV15, the J call TRBJ2-7, with TRBD1 matching over 9 bases. CDR1 is LNHNV and CDR2 is YYDKDF in the germline V gene (reference sequence). This CDR3 contains 17 residues. Unmatched junction bases numbered 11, after V lost 3 bases and J lost 2 bases. The CDR3 nucleotides read TGTGCCACCAGCAGTAGAGGCAATTGGGACAGGGCCTACGAGCAGTACTTC. It is translated as CATSSRGNWDRAYEQYF.

The chain uses TRBV30 and TRBJ2-6, with D perhaps matching TRBD2 (5 bases). Trimming shortened V by 6 bases and J by 0 bases, and 12 bases separated the two germline ends. The germline V gene encodes CDR1 GTSNPN and CDR2 SVGIG (reference sequence). The CDR3 contains 15 residues. CDR3 nucleotide sequence: TGTGCCTGTAACAAACGGGACTCTGGGGCCAACGTCCTGACTTTC. Encoded protein: CACNKRDSGANVLTF.

This rearrangement joins TRBV28 to TRBJ2-7; D remains ambiguous. The germline gives CDR1 MDHEN, CDR2 SYDVKM. The germline V and J ends were trimmed by 3 bases and 8 bases, with 5 bases remaining between them. The CDR3 totals 10 residues. The CDR3 nucleotides read TGTGCCAGCAGTTTTCCGAAGCAGTACTTC. Translation: CASSFPKQYF.

The chain combines TRBV19 with TRBJ1-5, with TRBD1 as a possible D gene (5 bases). Germline assignment: CDR1 LNHDA and CDR2 SQIVND (reference sequence). This CDR3 has 13 amino acids. V was trimmed by 3 bases and J by 6 bases, leaving 9 bases between them. The DNA for the CDR3 is TGTGCCAGTAGTATGAAGGGGCCTCAGCCCCAGCATTTT. This translates into CASSMKGPQPQHF. The full variable domain, its missing parts supplied by reference TRBV19 and TRBJ1-5, is DGGITQSPKYLFRKEGQNVTLSCEQNLNHDAMYWYRQDPGQGLRLIYYSQIVNDFQKGDIAEGYSVSREKKESFPLTVTSAQKNPTAFYLCASSMKGPQPQHFGDGTRLSIL.

The chain combines TRBV5-1 with TRBJ2-7; 10 nucleotides line up with TRBD2. This CDR3 is 15 amino acids long. The germline gives CDR1 SGHRS, CDR2 YFSETQ. The trim removed 0 bases at V and 5 bases at J, leaving 5 bases unmatched. CDR3 DNA: TGCGCCAGCAGCTTGGAAGCGGGAGGGTCCGACGAGCAGTACTTC. Amino acids: CASSLEAGGSDEQYF.

This chain uses TRBV27 with TRBJ2-7, with D hard to call. V was trimmed by 4 bases and J by 2 bases, leaving 15 bases between them. CDR3 length: 15 amino acids. Germline CDR1 is MNHEY and CDR2 is SMNVEV (reference sequence). CDR3 sequence: CASSSPRELTYEQYF. The DNA for the CDR3 is TGTGCCAGCAGTTCCCCCCGAGAACTTACCTACGAGCAGTACTTC.

In its sample, this clone was seen once. The DNA of the CDR3 is TGTGCCAGCAGTTCGAGGGGGCACTCCTACGAGCAGTACTTC. It yields the protein CASSSRGHSYEQYF. This rearrangement joins TRBV27 to TRBJ2-7; 7 nucleotides agree with TRBD1. Germline V CDR1 and CDR2: MNHEY, SMNVEV (reference sequence). This CDR3 is 14 amino acids long. V was clipped by 4 bases and J by 0 bases; unmatched bases: 3.

By share, this clone ranks as medium-sized. The chain is built from TRBV6-1 and TRBJ2-2, with 10 bases lining up with TRBD1. The junction had 2 bases not matched to a gene; V was cut back by 7 bases and J by 3 bases. In germline, CDR1 is MNHNS, CDR2 SASEGT. This CDR3 contains 14 residues. The chain's CDR3 is CASIGTGDTGELFF. CDR3 in DNA: TGTGCCAGCATTGGGACAGGGGACACCGGGGAGCTGTTTTTT.

This clone was seen once. The chain combines TRBV28 with TRBJ1-5, with a weak D call TRBD1 (6 bases). V shed 5 bases and J shed 2 bases, with 13 bases lying between them. CDR1 and CDR2 from the germline V gene are MDHEN and SYDVKM. The CDR3 extends over 15 amino acids. CDR3 DNA sequence: TGTGCCAGCAGTCCGGTGGGGGGCGGCAATCAGCCCCAGCATTTT. Protein: CASSPVGGGNQPQHF.

V gene TRBV28 combines with J gene TRBJ2-1, with 9 bases that match TRBD1. Trimming cost V 8 bases and J 5 bases; bases outside gene matches: 4. The germline gives CDR1 MDHEN, CDR2 SYDVKM. The CDR3 is 13 amino acids. CDR3 loop: CASGRDRDNEQFF. DNA for the CDR3: TGTGCCAGCGGACGGGACAGGGACAATGAGCAGTTCTTC.

V and J are TRBV11-2 and TRBJ2-7; a weak D match, TRBD1 (6 bases). Trimming pared 2 bases from V and 2 bases from J, leaving 10 bases between. The CDR3 contains 14 residues. CDR1 SGHAT and CDR2 FQNNGV come from the germline V gene. CDR3 region: CASSLLAGAYEQYF. CDR3 in DNA: TGTGCCAGCAGCTTATTGGCAGGGGCCTACGAGCAGTACTTC. The full variable domain, its missing parts supplied by reference TRBV11-2 and TRBJ2-7, is EAGVAQSPRYKIIEKRQSVAFWCNPISGHATLYWYQQILGQGPKLLIQFQNNGVVDDSQLPKDRFSAERLKGVDSTLKIQPAKLEDSAVYLCASSLLAGAYEQYFGPGTRLTVT.

The chain couples TRBV10-1 to TRBJ1-3, with no clear D. Deletions cut 7 bases from V and 1 base from J, with 5 bases between. Germline-derived CDR1 and CDR2 are WNHNN and SYGVQD (reference sequence). The CDR3 runs 12 residues. CDR3 protein: CASIVSGNTIYF. In nucleotides, the CDR3 is TGCGCCAGCATAGTTTCTGGAAACACCATATATTTT.

The genes are TRBV5-6 and TRBJ2-5; D is possibly TRBD2 (5 bases). Trimming removed 0 bases at V and 5 bases at J, with 8 bases between. Looked up from germline, CDR1 is SGHDT and CDR2 is YYEEEE. The CDR3 runs to 13 residues. CDR3 amino acids: CASSLAGSETQYF. CDR3 in DNA: TGTGCCAGCAGCTTGGCGGGGAGTGAGACCCAGTACTTC.

This chain joins TRBV6-4 and TRBJ1-5; D perhaps matches TRBD1 (6 bases). V was trimmed by 3 bases and J by 1 base, leaving 13 bases between them. Germline CDR1 and CDR2: MRHNA and SNTAGT. This CDR3 has 16 amino acids. CDR3 amino acids: CASSEGGRLSNQPQHF. In DNA form, the CDR3 reads TGTGCCAGCAGTGAGGGGGGCAGGCTCAGCAATCAGCCCCAGCATTTT.

V gene TRBV5-1 combines with J gene TRBJ2-7; TRBD1 aligns across 10 bases. V lost 5 bases and J lost 0; bases outside the gene matches: 14. The CDR3 covers 18 residues. Germline V gives CDR1 SGHRS, CDR2 YFSETQ. CDR3 in amino acids: CASSLGPGTGEISYEQYF. In DNA, the CDR3 is TGCGCCAGCAGTCTTGGTCCCGGGACAGGGGAAATCTCCTACGAGCAGTACTTC.

The chain employs TRBV5-5 and TRBJ2-1; TRBD2 matches 9 bases. There are 16 residues in the CDR3. J was trimmed by 4 bases and V by 3 bases; bases with no gene match: 8. CDR1 and CDR2 (germline): SGHKS, YYEKEE (reference sequence). CDR3 coding DNA: TGTGCCAGCAGCTGGGAGTGGACTAGCGCGTACAATGAGCAGTTCTTC. It codes for CASSWEWTSAYNEQFF.